This T cell receptor (beta chain) was recorded in a study of blood T cell repertoires in COVID-19. Per the germline V gene, CDR1 is LNHDA and CDR2 is SQIVND (reference sequence). Trimming cost V 6 bases and J 8 bases, with 19 bases left between them. The CDR3 consists of 15 residues. The table came from immunoSEQ multiplex PCR; TCRdb's copy has only in-frame clones and leaves some out. The repertoire includes 30,000 to 40,000 clones, roughly 85% of them detected once, and 4.5% to 6.5% sits in the top ten. The sequence was obtained from a woman older than 75 with active or convalescent COVID-19. The J gene is TRBJ1-4, the V gene TRBV19; D gene ambiguous. The specimen sequenced was peripheral blood. The CDR3 DNA reads TGTGCCAGTAGGAACGCCAGGTCCGGTGAGGAAAAACTGTTTTTT. Translated: CASRNARSGEEKLFF.